This T cell receptor beta chain was retrieved from a study of blood T cells in healthy people across ages. A second PCR, run for 7 to 11 cycles, used a sample-barcoded 5' primer plus a J-beta primer mix. Via MiXCR, TCRdb re-called the 5' RACE reads, giving one row per CDR3 protein. The top ten clones hold 9% to 9.5% of a sample with hundreds of thousands of distinct CDR3 sequences, about 25% of them seen once. Overall study results and limits: Per million T cells, the diversity of TCR beta decreased roughly linearly as age advanced.

Donor samples were obtained from healthy Caucasian individuals from Russia, aged about 6 to 90. This clonotype was detected many times. The antigen is not known. The germline V gene has CDR1 SGHTA and CDR2 FQGNSA. V was clipped by 5 bases and J by 4 bases; unmatched bases: 11. The CDR3 length is 16 residues. Another study also made use of these data, one on T cells of mothers and their children. That investigation notes: Over 9.5 million reads per mother and some 3 million per child were obtained. Similar thymic selection effects on TCR recombination output appear in pairs, both related and unrelated.

The clonotype comes from a boy between 10 and 17 years old in good health. The gene calls are TRBV7-2 and TRBJ2-1; TRBD2 aligns across 7 bases. Sequencing input: blood. CDR3 sequence reads: CASSAHGGSIYNEQFF. The DNA of the CDR3 is TGTGCCAGCAGCGCGCACGGGGGGAGTATTTACAATGAGCAGTTCTTC.